The T cell receptor beta chain described here comes from a study of breast tumors, draining lymph nodes, adjacent tissues. The lymph nodes were axillary draining lymph nodes from breast cancer patients. TCRdb processed the multiplex PCR reads anew with MiXCR; each CDR3 protein has one entry. The sample lists approximately 90,000 distinct CDR3 sequences; more than 25% were seen once. In germline, CDR1 is SGDLS, CDR2 YYNGEE. Trimming at V came to 3 bases and at J to 10 bases, leaving 12 bases not matched to a gene. The CDR3 length is 16 residues. The chain carries TRBV9 and TRBJ2-1; TRBD2 agrees at 11 bases. What was sequenced was axillary lymph node tissue. The sequence was obtained from a female donor with breast cancer. Some clones in this sample may be carry-over from other donors' samples. DNA for the CDR3: TGTGCCAGCAGCGAGGGTAGCGGGAGGGCCCATGGGGAGCAGTTCTTC. It is translated as CASSEGSGRAHGEQFF. Full variable domain (outside the CDR3, taken from reference TRBV9 and TRBJ2-1): DSGVTQTPKHLITATGQRVTLRCSPRSGDLSVYWYQQSLDQGLQFLIQYYNGEERAKGNILERFSAQQFPDLHSELNLSSLELGDSALYFCASSEGSGRAHGEQFFGPGTRLTVL.